The entry below gives a single TCR beta chain sequence along with its context. The table came from immunoSEQ multiplex PCR; TCRdb's copy has only in-frame clones and leaves some out. The table includes some 94,000 clones, 85% to 95% detected once. This sample stems from a study of technical replicates of blood from a few donors. The receptor comes from a human donor in good health. The sample was T cells isolated from PBMCs.

The CDR3 sequence: CASSVGVRETQYF. The CDR3 region has the DNA TGTGCCAGCAGCGTAGGGGTGAGGGAGACCCAGTACTTC. This rearrangement joins TRBV9 to TRBJ2-5, with D uncertain. Germline CDR1 SGDLS, CDR2 YYNGEE. Trimming left V 0 bases short and J 5 bases short, with 8 bases between. The CDR3 covers 13 residues. Combining the CDR3 with reference TRBV9 and TRBJ2-5 gives the whole variable domain DSGVTQTPKHLITATGQRVTLRCSPRSGDLSVYWYQQSLDQGLQFLIQYYNGEERAKGNILERFSAQQFPDLHSELNLSSLELGDSALYFCASSVGVRETQYFGPGTRLLVL.